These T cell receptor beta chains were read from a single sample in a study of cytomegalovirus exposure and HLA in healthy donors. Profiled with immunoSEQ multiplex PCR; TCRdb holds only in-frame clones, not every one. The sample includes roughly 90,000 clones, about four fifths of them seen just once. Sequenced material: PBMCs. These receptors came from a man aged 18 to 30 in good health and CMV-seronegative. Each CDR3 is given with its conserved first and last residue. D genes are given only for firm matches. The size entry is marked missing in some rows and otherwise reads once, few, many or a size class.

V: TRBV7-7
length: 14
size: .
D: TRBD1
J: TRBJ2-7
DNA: TGTGCTAGCAGCCCGGGACAGAGCTCCTACGAGCAGTACTTC
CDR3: CASSPGQSSYEQYF

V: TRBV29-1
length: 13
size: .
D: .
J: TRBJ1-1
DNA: TGCAGCGAAAAACAGGGATTGAACACTGAAGCTTTCTTT
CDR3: CSEKQGLNTEAFF

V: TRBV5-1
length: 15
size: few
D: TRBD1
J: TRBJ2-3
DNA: TGCGCCAGCAGCTTCGACAGGGGGATTATAGATACGCAGTATTTT
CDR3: CASSFDRGIIDTQYF

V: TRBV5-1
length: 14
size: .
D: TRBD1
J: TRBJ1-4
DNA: TGCGCCAGTAGTCCGACAGGGGGCGAGAGGAAACTGTTTTTT
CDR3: CASSPTGGERKLFF

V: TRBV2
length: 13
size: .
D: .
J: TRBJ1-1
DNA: TGTGCCAGCAGTGAACGGGGTAGCACTGAAGCTTTCTTT
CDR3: CASSERGSTEAFF

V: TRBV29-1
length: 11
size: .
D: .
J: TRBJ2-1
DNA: TGCAGCGCCTCCAGGAACAATGAGCAGTTCTTC
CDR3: CSASRNNEQFF

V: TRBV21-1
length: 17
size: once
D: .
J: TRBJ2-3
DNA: TGTGCCAGCAGCCCTGGGACTAGCGGGAGACCCACAGATACGCAGTATTTT
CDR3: CASSPGTSGRPTDTQYF

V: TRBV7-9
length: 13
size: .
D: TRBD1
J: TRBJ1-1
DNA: TGTGCCAGCAGACTGGACAGGGGTCCTGAAGCTTTCTTT
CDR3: CASRLDRGPEAFF

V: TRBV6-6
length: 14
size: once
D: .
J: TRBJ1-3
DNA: TGTGCCAGCATCTACGGAGGCTCTGGAAACACCATATATTTT
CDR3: CASIYGGSGNTIYF

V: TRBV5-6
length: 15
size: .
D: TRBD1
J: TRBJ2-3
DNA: TGTGCCAGCAGGGGGACAGGGTTAGGGGCAGATACGCAGTATTTT
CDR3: CASRGTGLGADTQYF

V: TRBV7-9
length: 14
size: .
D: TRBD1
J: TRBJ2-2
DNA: TGTGCCACCAAGGACAGGAGATGGGCCGGGGAGCTGTTTTTT
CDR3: CATKDRRWAGELFF

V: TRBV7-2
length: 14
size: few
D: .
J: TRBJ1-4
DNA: TGTGCCAGCAGTAAGGCAGGAGGAAATGAAAAACTGTTTTTT
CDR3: CASSKAGGNEKLFF

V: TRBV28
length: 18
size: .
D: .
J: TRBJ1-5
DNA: TGTGCCAGCACCGTCAGGGGATTGGGATTATATAGCAATCAGCCCCAGCATTTT
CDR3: CASTVRGLGLYSNQPQHF

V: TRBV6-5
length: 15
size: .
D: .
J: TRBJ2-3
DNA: TGTGCCAGCAGACCGGGGTTTCCTAGCACAGATACGCAGTATTTT
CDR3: CASRPGFPSTDTQYF

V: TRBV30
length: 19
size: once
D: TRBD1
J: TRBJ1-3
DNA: TGTGCCTGGAGTGTATGGGGTTTTGGACAGGGGGCGAATGGAAACACCATATATTTT
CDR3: CAWSVWGFGQGANGNTIYF

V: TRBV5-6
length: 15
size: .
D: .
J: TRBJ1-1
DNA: TGTGCCAGCAGCTTGGTAGGCAGGTTGAACACTGAAGCTTTCTTT
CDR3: CASSLVGRLNTEAFF

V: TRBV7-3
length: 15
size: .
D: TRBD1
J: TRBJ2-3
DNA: TGTGCCAGCAGCGAACAGGGGGCGCGGACAGATACGCAGTATTTT
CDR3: CASSEQGARTDTQYF

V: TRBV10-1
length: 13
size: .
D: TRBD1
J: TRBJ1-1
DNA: TGCGCCAGCAGTGAATACAGGGGTGGTGAAGCTTTCTTT
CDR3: CASSEYRGGEAFF

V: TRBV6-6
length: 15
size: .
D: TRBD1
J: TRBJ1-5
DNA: TGTGCCAGCAGAAAACAGGGGCTTGGAGGGCAGCCCCAGCATTTT
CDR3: CASRKQGLGGQPQHF

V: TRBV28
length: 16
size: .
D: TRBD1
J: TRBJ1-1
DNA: TGTGCCAGCAGCCTCTGGGACAGGGCAGTGAACACTGAAGCTTTCTTT
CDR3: CASSLWDRAVNTEAFF

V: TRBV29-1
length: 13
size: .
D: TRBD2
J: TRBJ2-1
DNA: TGCAGCGTTGACGGGAGGGCCTGGTATGAGCAGTTCTTC
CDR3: CSVDGRAWYEQFF

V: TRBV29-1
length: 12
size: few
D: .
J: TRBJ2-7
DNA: TGCAGCGTGGCGGGACAGCGCTACGAGCAGTACTTC
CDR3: CSVAGQRYEQYF

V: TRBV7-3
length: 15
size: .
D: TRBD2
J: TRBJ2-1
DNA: TGTGCCAGCAGCACCTTAGCGGGGTCCTACAATGAGCAGTTCTTC
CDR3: CASSTLAGSYNEQFF

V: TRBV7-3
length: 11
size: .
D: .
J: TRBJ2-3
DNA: TGTGCCAGCGGGGCCACAGATACGCAGTATTTT
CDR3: CASGATDTQYF

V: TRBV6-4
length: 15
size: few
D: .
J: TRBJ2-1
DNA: TGTGCCAGCAGTGACTCAGCGGGCTCCTACAATGAGCAGTTCTTC
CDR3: CASSDSAGSYNEQFF

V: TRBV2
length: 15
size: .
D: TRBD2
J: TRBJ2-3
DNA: TGTGCCAGCAGTGACATAGCGGGAGGCCAATCTACGCAGTATTTT
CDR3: CASSDIAGGQSTQYF

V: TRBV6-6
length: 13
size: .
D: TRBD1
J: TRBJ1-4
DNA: TGTGCCAGCAGTTACGGGACAGAAGGAAAACTGTTTTTT
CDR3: CASSYGTEGKLFF

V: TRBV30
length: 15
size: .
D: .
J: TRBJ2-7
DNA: TGTGCCTGGAGTGTCCGCCCCGCTTGGGGGGACGAGCAGTACTTC
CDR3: CAWSVRPAWGDEQYF

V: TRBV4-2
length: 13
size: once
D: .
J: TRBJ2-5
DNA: TGTGCCAGCAGTCAGCGGCCCCAAGAGACCCAGTACTTC
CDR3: CASSQRPQETQYF

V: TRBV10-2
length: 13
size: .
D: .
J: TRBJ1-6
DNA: TGCGCCAGCAGTGAGATCGGTAATTCACCCCTCCACTTT
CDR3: CASSEIGNSPLHF

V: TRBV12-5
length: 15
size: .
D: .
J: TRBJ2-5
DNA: TGTGCTAGTGGTTTCACCGCGGAGTCCCAAGAGACCCAGTACTTC
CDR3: CASGFTAESQETQYF

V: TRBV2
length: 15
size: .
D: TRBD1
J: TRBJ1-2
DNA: TGTGCCAGCAGCGAGGACAGGAAAAGTATCTATGGCTACACCTTC
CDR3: CASSEDRKSIYGYTF

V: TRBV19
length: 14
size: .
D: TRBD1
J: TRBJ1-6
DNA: TGTGCCAGTAGTACCGACAGGGGCGGTTCACCCCTCCACTTT
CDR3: CASSTDRGGSPLHF

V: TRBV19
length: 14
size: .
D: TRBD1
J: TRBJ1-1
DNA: TGTGCCAGTAGTCTCCGGACAGGGTGGGCTGAAGCTTTCTTT
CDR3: CASSLRTGWAEAFF

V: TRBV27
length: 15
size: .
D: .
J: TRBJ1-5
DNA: TGTGCCAGCAGGCAGGAGCGGGCGAGCAATCAGCCCCAGCATTTT
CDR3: CASRQERASNQPQHF

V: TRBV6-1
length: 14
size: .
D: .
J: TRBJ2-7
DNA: TGTGCCAGCAGTGGTTCAGGGGCAGTACACGAGCAGTACTTC
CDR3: CASSGSGAVHEQYF

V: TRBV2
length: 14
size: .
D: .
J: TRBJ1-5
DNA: TGTGCCAGCAGTGAGTGGGAGGACACTCAGCCCCAGCATTTT
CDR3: CASSEWEDTQPQHF

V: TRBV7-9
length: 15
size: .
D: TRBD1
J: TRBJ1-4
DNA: TGTGCCAGCAGGCCAGGGACAGGGGGGAGTGAAAAACTGTTTTTT
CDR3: CASRPGTGGSEKLFF

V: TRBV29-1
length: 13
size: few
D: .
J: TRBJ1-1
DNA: TGCAGCGGGGGAAATGGGGCTAACACTGAAGCTTTCTTT
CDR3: CSGGNGANTEAFF

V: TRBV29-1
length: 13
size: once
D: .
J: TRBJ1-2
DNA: TGCAGCGTTCGTCTAGGCGTGACCTATGGCTACACCTTC
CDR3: CSVRLGVTYGYTF

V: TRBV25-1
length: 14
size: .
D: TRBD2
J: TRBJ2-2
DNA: TGTGCCAGCTCGACTAGCGACCACACCGGGGAGCTGTTTTTT
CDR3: CASSTSDHTGELFF

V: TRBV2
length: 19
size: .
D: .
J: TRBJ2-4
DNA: TGTGCCAGCAGAGACCCCGGCCCTGCGCTCTTTGAGGGCAAAAACATTCAGTACTTC
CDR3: CASRDPGPALFEGKNIQYF

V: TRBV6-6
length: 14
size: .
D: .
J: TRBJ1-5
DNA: TGTGCCAGCACGTACGACAGTCTCAATCAGCCCCAGCATTTT
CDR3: CASTYDSLNQPQHF

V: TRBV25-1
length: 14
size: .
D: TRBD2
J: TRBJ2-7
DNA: TGTGCCAGCAGTTCTCCTAGCGGGAGTTACGAGCAGTACTTC
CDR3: CASSSPSGSYEQYF

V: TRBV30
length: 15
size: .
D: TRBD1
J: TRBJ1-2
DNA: TGTGCCTGCCGCCGGGACAGGGCCCTCCGGTATGGCTACACCTTC
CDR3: CACRRDRALRYGYTF

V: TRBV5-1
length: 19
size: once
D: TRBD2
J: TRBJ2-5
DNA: TGCGCCAGCAGCTTTTCCGGACTAGCGGGAGGCCGAGGCCAAGAGACCCAGTACTTC
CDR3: CASSFSGLAGGRGQETQYF

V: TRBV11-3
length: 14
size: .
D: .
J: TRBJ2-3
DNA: TGTGCCAGCAGTAGCGGTCGGGGCACAGATACGCAGTATTTT
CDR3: CASSSGRGTDTQYF

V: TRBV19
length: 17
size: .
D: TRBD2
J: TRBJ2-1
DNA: TGTGCCAGTAGCTACCGAACGGGACTAGCGGCCAACAATGAGCAGTTCTTC
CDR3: CASSYRTGLAANNEQFF

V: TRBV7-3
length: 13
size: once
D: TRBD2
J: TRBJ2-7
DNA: TGTGCCAGCAGTCCAGGACTAGATCGCGAGCAGTACTTC
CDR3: CASSPGLDREQYF

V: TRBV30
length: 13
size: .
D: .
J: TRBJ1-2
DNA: TGTGCCTGGAATTTGCTAGTTGGCTATGGCTACACCTTC
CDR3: CAWNLLVGYGYTF

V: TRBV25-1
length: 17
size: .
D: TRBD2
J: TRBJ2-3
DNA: TGTGCCAGCAGGGGGACTAGCGGGAGGGCCTATGAAGATACGCAGTATTTT
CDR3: CASRGTSGRAYEDTQYF

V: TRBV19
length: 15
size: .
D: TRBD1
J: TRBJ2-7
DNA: TGTGCCAGTAGTACCCGGACAGGGGTATCCTACGAGCAGTACTTC
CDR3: CASSTRTGVSYEQYF

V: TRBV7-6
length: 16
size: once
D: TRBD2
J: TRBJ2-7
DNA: TGTGCCAGCAGCTTTTTAGCGGGAGCGGGCCCTGGAGAGCAGTACTTC
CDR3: CASSFLAGAGPGEQYF

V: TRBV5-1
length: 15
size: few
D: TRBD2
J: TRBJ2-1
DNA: TGCGCCAGCAGCTTTAGCGGGAGCTCCTACAATGAGCAGTTCTTC
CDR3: CASSFSGSSYNEQFF

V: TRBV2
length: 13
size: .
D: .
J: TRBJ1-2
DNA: TGTGCCGGCCGGGACATCCCTAACTATGGCTACACCTTC
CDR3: CAGRDIPNYGYTF

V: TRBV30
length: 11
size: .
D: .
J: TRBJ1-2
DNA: TGTGCCTGGATCCGGTTCTATGGCTACACCTTC
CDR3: CAWIRFYGYTF

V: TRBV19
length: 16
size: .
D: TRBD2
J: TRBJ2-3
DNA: TGTGCCAGTAGTACCCTAGCGGGAGTTGTCACAGATACGCAGTATTTT
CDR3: CASSTLAGVVTDTQYF

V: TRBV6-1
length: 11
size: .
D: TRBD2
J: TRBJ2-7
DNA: TGTGCCAGCGCTACTAGCGGTGAGCAGTACTTC
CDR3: CASATSGEQYF